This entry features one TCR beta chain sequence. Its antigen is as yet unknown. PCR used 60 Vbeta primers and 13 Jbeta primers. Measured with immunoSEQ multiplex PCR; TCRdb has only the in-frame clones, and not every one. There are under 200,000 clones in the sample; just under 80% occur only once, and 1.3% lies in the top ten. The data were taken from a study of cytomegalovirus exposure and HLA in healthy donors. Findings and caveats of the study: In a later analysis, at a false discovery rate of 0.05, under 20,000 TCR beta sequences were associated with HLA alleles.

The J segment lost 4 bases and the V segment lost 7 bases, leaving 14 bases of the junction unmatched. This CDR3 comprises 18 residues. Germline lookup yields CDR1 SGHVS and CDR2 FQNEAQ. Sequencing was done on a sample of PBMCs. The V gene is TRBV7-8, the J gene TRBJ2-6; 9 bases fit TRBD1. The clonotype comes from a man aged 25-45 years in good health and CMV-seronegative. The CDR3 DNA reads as TGTGCCAGCATCGAGGGGGACAGGGTTTTGTCGGGGGCCAACGTCCTGACTTTC. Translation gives CASIEGDRVLSGANVLTF. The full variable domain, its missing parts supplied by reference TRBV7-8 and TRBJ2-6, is GAGVSQSPRYKVAKRGQDVALRCDPISGHVSLFWYQQALGQGPEFLTYFQNEAQLDKSGLPSDRFFAERPEGSVSTLKIQRTQQEDSAVYLCASIEGDRVLSGANVLTFGAGSRLTVL.